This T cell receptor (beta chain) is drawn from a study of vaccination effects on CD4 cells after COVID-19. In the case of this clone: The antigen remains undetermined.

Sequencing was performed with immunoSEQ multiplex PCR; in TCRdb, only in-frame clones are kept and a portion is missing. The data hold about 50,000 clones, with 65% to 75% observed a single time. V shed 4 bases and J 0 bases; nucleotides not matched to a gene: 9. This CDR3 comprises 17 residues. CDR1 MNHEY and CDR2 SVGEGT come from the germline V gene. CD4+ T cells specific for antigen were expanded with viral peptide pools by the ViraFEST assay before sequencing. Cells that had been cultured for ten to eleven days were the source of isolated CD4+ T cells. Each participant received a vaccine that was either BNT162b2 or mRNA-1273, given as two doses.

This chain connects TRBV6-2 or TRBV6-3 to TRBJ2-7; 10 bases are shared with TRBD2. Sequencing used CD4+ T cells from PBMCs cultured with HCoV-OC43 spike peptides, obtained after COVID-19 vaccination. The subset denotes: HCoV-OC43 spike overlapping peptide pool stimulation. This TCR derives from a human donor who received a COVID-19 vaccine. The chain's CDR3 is CASSFSVAGGHSYEQYF. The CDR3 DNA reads TGTGCCAGCAGTTTTTCGGTAGCGGGGGGACACTCCTACGAGCAGTACTTC.